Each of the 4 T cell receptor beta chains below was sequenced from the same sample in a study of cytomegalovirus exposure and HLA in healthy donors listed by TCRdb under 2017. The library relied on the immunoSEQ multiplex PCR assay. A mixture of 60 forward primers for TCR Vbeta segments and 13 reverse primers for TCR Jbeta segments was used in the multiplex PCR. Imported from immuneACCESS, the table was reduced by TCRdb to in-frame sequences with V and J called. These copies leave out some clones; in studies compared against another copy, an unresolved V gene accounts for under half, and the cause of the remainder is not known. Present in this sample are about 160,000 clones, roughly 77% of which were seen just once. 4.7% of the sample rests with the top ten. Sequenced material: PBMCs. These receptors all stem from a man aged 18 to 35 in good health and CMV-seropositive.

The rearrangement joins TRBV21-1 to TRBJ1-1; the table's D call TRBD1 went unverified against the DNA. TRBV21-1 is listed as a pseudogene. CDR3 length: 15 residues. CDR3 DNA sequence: TGTGCCAGCAGCAAACAGAGACAGGGAAACACTGAAGCTTTCTTT. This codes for CASSKQRQGNTEAFF.

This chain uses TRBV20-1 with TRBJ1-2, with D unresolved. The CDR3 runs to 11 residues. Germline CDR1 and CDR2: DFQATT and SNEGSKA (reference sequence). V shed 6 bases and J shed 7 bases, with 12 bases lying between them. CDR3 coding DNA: TGCAGTGCCACAAATCGGGGTGGCTACACCTTC. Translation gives CSATNRGGYTF.

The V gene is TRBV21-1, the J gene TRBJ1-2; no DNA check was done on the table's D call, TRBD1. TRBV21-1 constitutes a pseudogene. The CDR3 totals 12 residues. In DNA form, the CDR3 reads TGTGCCAGCACAGGGTCTGCCTATGGCTACACCTTC. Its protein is CASTGSAYGYTF.

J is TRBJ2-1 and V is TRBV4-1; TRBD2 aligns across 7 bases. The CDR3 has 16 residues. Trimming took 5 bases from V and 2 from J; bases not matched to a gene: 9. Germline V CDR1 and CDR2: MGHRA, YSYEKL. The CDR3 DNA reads TGCGCCAGCAGCTTCTTAGCGGGCGACACCTACAATGAGCAGTTCTTC. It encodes CASSFLAGDTYNEQFF.